A single sample gave rise to the 10 T cell receptor beta chains below, sequenced in a study of T cells in Graves' hyperthyroidism and ophthalmopathy. Amplified regions were TCR beta CDR3 sequences from RNA transcripts. The primer set for the first-round RT-PCR of the TCR CDR3 was HTBI. TCRdb reprocessed the multiplex PCR reads with MiXCR, giving one entry per CDR3 protein. The sample yields more than 350,000 distinct CDR3 sequences, roughly 15% seen once. Specimen: blood. These receptors were taken from a woman aged 25-40 years with Graves' ophthalmopathy.

In its sample, this clonotype was seen many times. This chain joins TRBV6-1 and TRBJ2-7; the match to TRBD1 covers 12 bases. V lost 4 bases to trimming and J lost 4 bases; unmatched junction nucleotides: 11. This CDR3 comprises 17 residues. Germline V lookup: CDR1 MNHNS, CDR2 SASEGT. CDR3 amino acids: CASSVIPPGQGAYEQYF. CDR3 sequence (DNA): TGTGCCAGCAGTGTTATTCCACCGGGACAGGGGGCTTACGAGCAGTACTTC.

This clonotype was recorded at least ten times. The chain joins TRBV3-1 to TRBJ2-3, with 9 bases fitting TRBD1. The junction had 4 bases not matched to a gene; V was cut back by 6 bases and J by 6 bases. The CDR3 spans 13 residues. Germline CDR1 is LGHDT and CDR2 is YNNKEL (reference sequence). Here the CDR3 DNA reads TGTGCCAGCAGTAGACAGGGGGTGGATACGCAGTATTTT. This translates into CASSRQGVDTQYF.

This clonotype was observed many times. This sequence joins TRBV5-1 and TRBJ2-3, with D uncertain. Germline values: CDR1 SGHRS, CDR2 YFSETQ. The CDR3 is 13 residues long. V lost 4 bases, J lost 4 bases, and 10 bases lay in between. The CDR3, as DNA: TGCGCCAGCAGCCCCCCCCACCCAGATACGCAGTATTTT. It translates to CASSPPHPDTQYF.

This clonotype has at least ten counts. V is TRBV11-2 and J is TRBJ2-1; 12 nucleotides line up with TRBD2. The length of the CDR3 is 16 residues. The ends lost 2 bases at V and 9 bases at J; junction bases unmatched: 8. In germline, CDR1 is SGHAT, CDR2 FQNNGV. CDR3 in amino acids: CASSLHPTSGGGEQFF. The CDR3 DNA is TGTGCCAGCAGCTTACACCCGACTAGCGGGGGAGGTGAGCAGTTCTTC.

This clonotype was detected many times. The V call is TRBV7-3, the J call TRBJ2-1; the D gene is possibly TRBD2 (6 bases). This CDR3 spans 17 amino acids. The germline CDR1 and CDR2 sequences are SGHTA and FQGTGA. V was cut by 4 bases and J by 3 bases, with 19 bases left in between. CDR3 DNA sequence: TGTGCCAGCAGCTCCCGGGGACGGGGCGGGAACTACAATGAGCAGTTCTTC. This encodes CASSSRGRGGNYNEQFF.

V and J are TRBV28 and TRBJ2-4; 7 positions agree with TRBD1. The CDR3 consists of 16 residues. After removal of 4 bases from V and 3 bases from J, the junction contained 9 bases not matched to a gene. Germline V gene data show CDR1 as MDHEN and CDR2 as SYDVKM. CDR3 DNA: TGTGCCAGCAGTTCCACGAGACAGGGTGGCAAAAACATTCAGTACTTC. As protein: CASSSTRQGGKNIQYF.

This clonotype was observed many times. The rearrangement uses TRBV20-1 and TRBJ2-1; D call uncertain. The CDR3 has 8 amino acids. The V gene lost 7 bases and the J gene lost 9 bases, with 4 bases spanning the gap. Germline lookup yields CDR1 DFQATT and CDR2 SNEGSKA (reference sequence). The CDR3 region is CSVAEQFF. CDR3 nucleotide sequence: TGCAGTGTTGCTGAGCAGTTCTTC.

The gene calls are TRBV19 and TRBJ1-5; D might be TRBD1 (5 bases). Germline V gene lookup returns CDR1 LNHDA and CDR2 SQIVND (reference sequence). V was clipped by 6 bases and J by 2 bases, with 11 bases between them. The CDR3 is 14 amino acids. The CDR3 here is CASRDLGGNQPQHF. The CDR3 DNA reads as TGTGCCAGTAGGGACCTGGGGGGCAATCAGCCCCAGCATTTT.

The chain couples TRBV27 to TRBJ2-5; 11 bases fit TRBD1. CDR1 and CDR2 from the germline V gene are MNHEY and SMNVEV (reference sequence). The CDR3 extends over 16 amino acids. The trim removed 4 bases at V and 9 bases at J, leaving 13 bases unmatched. The CDR3 bases are TGTGCCAGCAGTTCTCCTCGGGACAGGGGGGATGCGGCCCAGTACTTC. Protein sequence: CASSSPRDRGDAAQYF.

This clonotype was counted at least ten times. The genes are TRBV3-1 and TRBJ1-1, with D possibly matching TRBD1 (5 bases). Trimming left V 4 bases short and J 1 base short, with 13 bases between. The CDR3 length is 15 residues. Germline-derived CDR1 and CDR2 are LGHDT and YNNKEL (reference sequence). CDR3 in amino acids: CASSLPGLTNTEAFF. CDR3 in DNA: TGTGCCAGCAGCCTTCCGGGGCTCACGAACACTGAAGCTTTCTTT.